The clone carrying this T cell receptor beta chain was found a few times. The antigen remains undetermined. The sample originates from a study of T cells in Graves' hyperthyroidism and ophthalmopathy. Study as a whole: Any treatment followed the collection of peripheral blood at initial diagnosis. Study results and caveats: Also found in blood were most expanded thyroid clonotypes above 0.001. Ophthalmopathy prediction by the model preceded onset by a median 6.5 months.

Germline V lookup: CDR1 SEHNR, CDR2 FQNEAQ (reference sequence). Trimming removed 5 bases from V and 8 bases from J, with 15 bases in between. The CDR3 spans 13 residues. Amplified regions were TCR beta CDR3 sequences from RNA transcripts. In the first-round RT-PCR of the TCR CDR3, the HTBI primer set was used. TCRdb reprocessed the multiplex PCR reads with MiXCR, giving one entry per CDR3 protein. There are hundreds of thousands of distinct CDR3 sequences in the sample; 15% to 20% occur only once, and roughly 3.4% lies in the top ten. The sample taken for sequencing was blood. The rearrangement links TRBV7-9 to TRBJ1-2; tentative D call: TRBD1 (5 bases). The source is a woman aged 40 to 50 with Graves' ophthalmopathy. The CDR3 nucleotides read TGTGCCAGCAGCGTCGCCGGGACGACGGGCTACACCTTC. Amino acids: CASSVAGTTGYTF.